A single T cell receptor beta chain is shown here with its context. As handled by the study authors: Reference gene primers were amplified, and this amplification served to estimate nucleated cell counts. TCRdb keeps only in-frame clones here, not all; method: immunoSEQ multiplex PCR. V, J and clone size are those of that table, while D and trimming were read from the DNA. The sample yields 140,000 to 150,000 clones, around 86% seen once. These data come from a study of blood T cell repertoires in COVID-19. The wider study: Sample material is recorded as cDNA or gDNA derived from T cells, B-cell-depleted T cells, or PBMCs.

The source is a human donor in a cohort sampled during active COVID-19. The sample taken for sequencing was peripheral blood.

The CDR3 bases are TGTGCCAGCAGCCGCGAGGGGACAGCACTCTATGGCTACACCTTC. The encoded protein is CASSREGTALYGYTF. The rearrangement joins TRBV3-1 (or the pseudogene TRBV3-2) to TRBJ1-2; TRBD1 agrees at 7 bases. Germline values: CDR1 LGHDT, CDR2 YNNKEL (reference sequence). V shed 4 bases, J shed 4 bases, and the junction held 9 bases outside the gene matches. The CDR3 sequence is 15 residues long.